Listed below are T cell receptor beta chains from one sample, sequenced in a study of T-cell reconstitution after alpha-beta-depleted transplantation in children. TCRdb itself ran the PCR reads through MiXCR, one entry per CDR3 protein. The data contain fewer than 350,000 distinct CDR3 sequences, around a tenth of them seen just once; the ten biggest clones take up around 20%. Material: peripheral blood, obtained 180 days after TCRalphabeta/CD19-depleted stem cell transplant. These TCRs come from a male patient aged 2-15 years who had a stem cell transplant for chronic granulomatous disease, so the T cells may come from the graft donor. The CDR3 runs from the conserved cysteine through the conserved F or W. The order of the fields is D gene, J gene, V gene, clone size, CDR3 protein, CDR3 DNA. The D gene is left open where the match is weak. Size values are once, few and many counts, or a class for expanded clones, and some rows have none.

TRBD1,TRBJ1-4,TRBV28,many,CASSLRQGGGEKLFF,TGTGCCAGCAGTCTCAGACAGGGGGGCGGAGAAAAACTGTTTTTT
NA,TRBJ2-3,TRBV5-4,NA,CASSLEPSSDTHYF,TGTGCCAGCAGCCTTGAACCTAGCTCAGATACGCACTATTTT
NA,TRBJ2-7,TRBV20-1,many,CSARARYYEQYF,TGCAGTGCTAGAGCCAGGTACTACGAGCAGTACTTC
TRBD1,TRBJ2-2,TRBV18,few,CASSPTGGNTGELFF,TGTGCCAGCTCACCAACAGGGGGGAACACCGGGGAGCTGTTTTTT
TRBD2,TRBJ2-2,TRBV5-4,many,CASSLLSGGYTGELFF,TGTGCCAGCAGCTTGCTGAGCGGGGGTTACACCGGGGAGCTGTTTTTT
TRBD2,TRBJ2-7,TRBV11-1,few,CASSLGLTSGQQYF,TGTGCCAGCAGCTTAGGTCTGACTAGCGGGCAGCAGTACTTC
NA,TRBJ2-1,TRBV28,many,CASSLVGSYNEQFF,TGTGCCAGCAGCTTAGTAGGCAGCTACAATGAGCAGTTCTTC
TRBD1,TRBJ2-7,TRBV9,few,CASSSRTGHYEQYF,TGTGCCAGCAGCTCTCGGACAGGGCACTACGAGCAGTACTTC
TRBD1,TRBJ2-7,TRBV4-3,many,CASSPNAQGAYEQYF,TGCGCCAGCAGCCCAAACGCTCAGGGGGCCTACGAGCAGTACTTC
NA,TRBJ2-5,TRBV21-1,many,CASRTDRAQETQYF,TGTGCCAGCAGGACGGACAGGGCGCAAGAGACCCAGTACTTC
TRBD1,TRBJ1-2,TRBV12-3/TRBV12-4,many,CASRRTGQGVGGYTF,TGTGCCAGCAGGCGAACCGGACAGGGGGTTGGTGGCTACACCTTC
NA,TRBJ2-1,TRBV5-4,many,CASSLGTLYNEQFF,TGTGCCAGCAGCTTAGGGACGCTCTACAATGAGCAGTTCTTC
NA,TRBJ1-1,TRBV10-3,many,CAISDRGGGNTEAFF,TGTGCCATCAGTGACCGCGGAGGTGGAAACACTGAAGCTTTCTTT
TRBD2,TRBJ2-7,TRBV5-8,many,CASSLGGLAGARDEQYF,TGTGCCAGCAGCTTGGGTGGCCTAGCGGGAGCGCGGGACGAGCAGTACTTC
NA,TRBJ2-1,TRBV4-2,many,CASSQFLLYNEQFF,TGTGCCAGCAGCCAATTTTTGCTCTACAATGAGCAGTTCTTC
NA,TRBJ2-1,TRBV5-1,NA,CASSPWTNSYEQFF,TGCGCCAGCAGCCCCTGGACAAATAGCTATGAGCAGTTCTTC
NA,TRBJ2-7,TRBV7-9,many,CASSFIGPRYEQYF,TGTGCCAGCAGCTTTATCGGACCGAGATACGAGCAGTACTTC